The T cell receptor beta chain under discussion was sequenced for a study of blood T cell repertoires in COVID-19. Study overall: From the United States, Italy and Spain came samples of acute and convalescent COVID-19. The analysed material was cDNA or gDNA that came from T cells, B-cell-depleted T cells, or PBMCs.

With 6 bases clipped from V and 7 bases from J, the junction kept 7 bases outside the gene matches. Germline V gene data show CDR1 as MNHEY and CDR2 as SVGEGT. The length of the CDR3 is 16 residues. Per the study methods: Estimation of nucleated cell counts relied on the amplification of reference gene primers. TCRdb's table, derived via immunoSEQ multiplex PCR, lists solely in-frame clones and lacks some. Clone size and the V and J calls come from that table; the DNA yielded D and trimming. The table records roughly 24,000 clones, 75% to 85% of them present only once. The material sequenced was peripheral blood. The chain employs TRBV6-2 or TRBV6-3 and TRBJ2-2, with 14 bases fitting TRBD2. The TCR sequence derives from an older man with acute or convalescent COVID-19. The CDR3 spells CASSRPGTSGSGELFF. DNA of the CDR3: TGTGCCAGCAGCCGCCCCGGGACTAGCGGGAGCGGGGAGCTGTTTTTT.